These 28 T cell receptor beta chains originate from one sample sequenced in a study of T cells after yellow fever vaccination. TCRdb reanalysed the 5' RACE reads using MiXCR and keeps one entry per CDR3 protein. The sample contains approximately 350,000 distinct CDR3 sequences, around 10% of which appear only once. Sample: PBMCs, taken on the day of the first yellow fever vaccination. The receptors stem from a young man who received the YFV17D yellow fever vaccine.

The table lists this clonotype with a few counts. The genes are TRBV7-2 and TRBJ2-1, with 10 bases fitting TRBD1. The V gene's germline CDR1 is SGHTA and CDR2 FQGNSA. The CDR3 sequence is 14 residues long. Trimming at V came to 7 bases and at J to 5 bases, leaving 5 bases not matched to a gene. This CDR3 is CASNRDRGDNEQFF. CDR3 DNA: TGTGCCAGCAACCGGGACAGGGGAGACAATGAGCAGTTCTTC.

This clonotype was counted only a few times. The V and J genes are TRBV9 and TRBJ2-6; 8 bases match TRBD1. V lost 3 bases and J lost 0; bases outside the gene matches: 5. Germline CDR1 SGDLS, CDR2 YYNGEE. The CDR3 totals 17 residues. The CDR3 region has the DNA TGTGCCAGCAGCGATGGACAGGGTCCCTCTGGGGCCAACGTCCTGACTTTC. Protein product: CASSDGQGPSGANVLTF.

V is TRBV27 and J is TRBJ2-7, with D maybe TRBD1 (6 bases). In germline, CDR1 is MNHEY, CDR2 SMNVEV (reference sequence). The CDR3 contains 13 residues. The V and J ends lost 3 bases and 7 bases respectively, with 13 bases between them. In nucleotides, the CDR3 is TGTGCCAGCAGTTTTACAGGGTTGCAAGAGCAGTACTTC. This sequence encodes CASSFTGLQEQYF.

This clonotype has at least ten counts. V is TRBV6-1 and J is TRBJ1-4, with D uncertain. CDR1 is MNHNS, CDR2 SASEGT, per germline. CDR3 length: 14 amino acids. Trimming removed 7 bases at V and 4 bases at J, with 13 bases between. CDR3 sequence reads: CASTAGLRNEKLFF. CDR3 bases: TGTGCCAGCACTGCTGGCCTACGTAATGAAAAACTGTTTTTT.

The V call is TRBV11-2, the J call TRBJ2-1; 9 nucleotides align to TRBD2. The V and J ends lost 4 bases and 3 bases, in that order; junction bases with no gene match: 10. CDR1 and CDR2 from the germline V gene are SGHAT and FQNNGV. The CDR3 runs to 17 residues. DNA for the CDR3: TGTGCCAGCAGCTCCTACGTACGCGGGGGGGACTACAATGAGCAGTTCTTC. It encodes CASSSYVRGGDYNEQFF.

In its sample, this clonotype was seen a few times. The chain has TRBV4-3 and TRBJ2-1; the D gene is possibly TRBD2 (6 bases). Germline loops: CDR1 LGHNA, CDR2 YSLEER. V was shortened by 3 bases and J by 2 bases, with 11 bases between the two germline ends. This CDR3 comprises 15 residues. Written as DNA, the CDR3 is TGCGCCAGCAGCCACGTCGGGGGACCCTACAATGAGCAGTTCTTC. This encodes CASSHVGGPYNEQFF.

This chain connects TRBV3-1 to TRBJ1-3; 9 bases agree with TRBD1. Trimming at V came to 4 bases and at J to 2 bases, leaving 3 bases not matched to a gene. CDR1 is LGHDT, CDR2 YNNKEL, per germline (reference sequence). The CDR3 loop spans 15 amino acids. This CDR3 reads CASSLGTGTGNTIYF. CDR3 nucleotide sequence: TGTGCCAGCAGCCTCGGGACAGGGACTGGAAACACCATATATTTT.

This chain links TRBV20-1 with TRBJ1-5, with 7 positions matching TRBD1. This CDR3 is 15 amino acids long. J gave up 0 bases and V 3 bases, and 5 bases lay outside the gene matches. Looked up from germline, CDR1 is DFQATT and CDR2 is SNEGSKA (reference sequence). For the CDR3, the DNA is TGCAGTGCTAGTAAGGGGGCTTATAGCAATCAGCCCCAGCATTTT. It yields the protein CSASKGAYSNQPQHF.

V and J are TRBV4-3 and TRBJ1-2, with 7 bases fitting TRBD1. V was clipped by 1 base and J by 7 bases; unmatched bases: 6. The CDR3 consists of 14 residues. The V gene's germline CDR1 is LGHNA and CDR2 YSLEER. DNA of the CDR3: TGCGCCAGCAGCCAAGGGAGACAGGGATCTGGCTACACCTTC. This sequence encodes CASSQGRQGSGYTF.

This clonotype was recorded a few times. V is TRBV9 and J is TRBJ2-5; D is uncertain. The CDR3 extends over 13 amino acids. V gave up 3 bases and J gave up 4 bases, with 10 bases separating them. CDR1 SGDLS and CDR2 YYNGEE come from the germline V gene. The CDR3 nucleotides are TGTGCCAGCAGCGGAGAATGGCGAGAGACCCAGTACTTC. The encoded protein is CASSGEWRETQYF.

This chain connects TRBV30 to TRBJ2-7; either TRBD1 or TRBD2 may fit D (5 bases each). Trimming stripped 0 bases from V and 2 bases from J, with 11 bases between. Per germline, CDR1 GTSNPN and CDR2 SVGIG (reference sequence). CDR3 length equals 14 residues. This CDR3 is CAWSVGAGAYEQYF. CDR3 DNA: TGTGCCTGGAGTGTAGGGGCGGGTGCCTACGAGCAGTACTTC.

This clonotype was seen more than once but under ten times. CDR3 residues: CATSETGTSGGNEQFF. As DNA, the CDR3 is TGTGCCACCAGTGAAACCGGGACTAGCGGGGGTAATGAGCAGTTCTTC. The rearrangement links TRBV24-1 to TRBJ2-1; 14 bases are shared with TRBD2. The junction had 5 bases not matched to a gene; V was cut back by 4 bases and J by 7 bases. The germline CDR1 and CDR2 sequences are KGHDR and SFDVKD. The CDR3 is made up of 16 amino acids.

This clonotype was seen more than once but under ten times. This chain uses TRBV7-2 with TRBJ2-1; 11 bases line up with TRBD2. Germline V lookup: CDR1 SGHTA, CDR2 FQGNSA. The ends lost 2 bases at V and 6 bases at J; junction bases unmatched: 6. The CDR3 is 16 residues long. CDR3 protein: CASSLRDSGGANEQFF. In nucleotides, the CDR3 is TGTGCCAGCAGCTTAAGGGATAGCGGGGGGGCCAATGAGCAGTTCTTC.

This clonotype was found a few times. CDR3 loop: CASSQDLPGGYGYTF. The DNA of the CDR3 is TGCGCCAGCAGCCAAGATCTTCCAGGGGGGTATGGCTACACCTTC. The V and J genes are TRBV4-1 and TRBJ1-2; 7 bases line up with TRBD1. CDR3 length: 15 residues. The J segment lost 5 bases and the V segment lost 0 bases, leaving 6 bases of the junction unmatched. In germline, CDR1 is MGHRA, CDR2 YSYEKL.

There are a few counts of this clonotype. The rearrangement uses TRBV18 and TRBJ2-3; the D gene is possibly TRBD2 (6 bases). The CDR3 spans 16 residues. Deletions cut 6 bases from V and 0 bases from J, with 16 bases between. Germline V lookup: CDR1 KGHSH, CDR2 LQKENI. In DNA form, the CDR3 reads TGTGCCAGCTCGCCCGGGAGAGCGGCTAGCACAGATACGCAGTATTTT. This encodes CASSPGRAASTDTQYF. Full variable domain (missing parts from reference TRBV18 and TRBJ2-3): NAGVMQNPRHLVRRRGQEARLRCSPMKGHSHVYWYRQLPEEGLKFMVYLQKENIIDESGMPKERFSAEFPKEGPSILRIQQVVRGDSAAYFCASSPGRAASTDTQYFGPGTRLTVL.

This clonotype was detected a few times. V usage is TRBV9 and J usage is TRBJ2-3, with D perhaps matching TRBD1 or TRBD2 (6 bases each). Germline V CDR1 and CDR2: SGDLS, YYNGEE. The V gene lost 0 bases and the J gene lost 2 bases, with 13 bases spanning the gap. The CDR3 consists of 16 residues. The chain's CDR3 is CASSVAGGTHTDTQYF. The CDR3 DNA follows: TGTGCCAGCAGCGTAGCTGGGGGGACACACACAGATACGCAGTATTTT.

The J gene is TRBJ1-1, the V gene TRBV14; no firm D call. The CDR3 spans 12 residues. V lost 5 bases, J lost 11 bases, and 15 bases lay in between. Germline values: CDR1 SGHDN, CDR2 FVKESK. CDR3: CASSESFRDAFF. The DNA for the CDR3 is TGTGCCAGCAGCGAAAGCTTTAGAGACGCTTTCTTT.

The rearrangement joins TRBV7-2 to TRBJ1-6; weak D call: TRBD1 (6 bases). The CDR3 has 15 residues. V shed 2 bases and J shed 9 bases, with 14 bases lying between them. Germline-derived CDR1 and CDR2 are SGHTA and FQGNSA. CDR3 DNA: TGTGCCAGCAGCTTACGGGGGCCGATAAGTTCACCCCTCCACTTT. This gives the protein CASSLRGPISSPLHF.

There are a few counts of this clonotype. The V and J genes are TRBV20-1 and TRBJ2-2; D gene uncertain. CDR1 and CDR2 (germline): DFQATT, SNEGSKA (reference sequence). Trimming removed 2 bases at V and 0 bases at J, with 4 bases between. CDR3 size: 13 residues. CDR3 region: CSARQANTGELFF. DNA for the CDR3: TGCAGTGCTAGACAGGCGAACACCGGGGAGCTGTTTTTT.

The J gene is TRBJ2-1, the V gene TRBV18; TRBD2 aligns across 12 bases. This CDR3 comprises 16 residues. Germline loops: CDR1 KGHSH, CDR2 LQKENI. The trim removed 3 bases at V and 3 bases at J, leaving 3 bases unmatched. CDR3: CASSPRTSGDYNEQFF. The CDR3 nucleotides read TGTGCCAGCTCACCCCGGACTAGCGGGGACTACAATGAGCAGTTCTTC.

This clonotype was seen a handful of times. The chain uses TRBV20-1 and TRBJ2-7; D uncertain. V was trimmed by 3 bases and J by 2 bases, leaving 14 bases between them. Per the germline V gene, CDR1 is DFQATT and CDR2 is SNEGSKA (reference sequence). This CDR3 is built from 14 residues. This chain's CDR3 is CSASGVGTPYEQYF. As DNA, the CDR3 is TGCAGTGCTAGTGGGGTGGGAACCCCCTACGAGCAGTACTTC.

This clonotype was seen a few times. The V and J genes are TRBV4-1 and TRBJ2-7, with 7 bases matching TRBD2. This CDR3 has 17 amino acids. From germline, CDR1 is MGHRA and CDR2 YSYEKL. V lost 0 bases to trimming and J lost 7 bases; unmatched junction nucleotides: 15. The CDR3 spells CASSQDWGGAGIREQYF. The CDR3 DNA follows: TGCGCCAGCAGCCAAGACTGGGGAGGGGCAGGGATAAGAGAGCAGTACTTC.

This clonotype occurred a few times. The chain's CDR3 is CASSLDIGRGTGELFF. CDR3 nucleotides: TGTGCCAGCAGCTTAGACATAGGGCGTGGCACCGGGGAGCTGTTTTTT. J is TRBJ2-2 and V is TRBV7-2; D is ambiguous. The ends were cut back, 1 base at V and 4 bases at J, with 13 bases in the middle. The CDR3 totals 16 residues. Germline V CDR1 and CDR2: SGHTA, FQGNSA.

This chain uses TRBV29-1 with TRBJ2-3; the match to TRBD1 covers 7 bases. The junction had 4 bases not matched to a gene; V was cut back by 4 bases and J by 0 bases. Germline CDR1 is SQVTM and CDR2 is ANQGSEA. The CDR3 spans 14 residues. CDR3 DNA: TGCAGCGTTGGGGACAGCGTTAGCACAGATACGCAGTATTTT. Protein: CSVGDSVSTDTQYF.

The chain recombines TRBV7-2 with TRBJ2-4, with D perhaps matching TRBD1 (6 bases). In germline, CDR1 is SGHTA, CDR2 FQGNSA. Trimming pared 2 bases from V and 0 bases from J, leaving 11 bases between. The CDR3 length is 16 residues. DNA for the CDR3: TGTGCCAGCAGCTTAACCCCAGGGGAAGCCAAAAACATTCAGTACTTC. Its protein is CASSLTPGEAKNIQYF.

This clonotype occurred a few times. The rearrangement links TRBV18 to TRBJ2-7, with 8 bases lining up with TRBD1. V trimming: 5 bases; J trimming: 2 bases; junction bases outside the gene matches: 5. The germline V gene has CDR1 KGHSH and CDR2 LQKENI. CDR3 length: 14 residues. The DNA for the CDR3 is TGTGCCAGCTCAAGGAGACAGGGGACCTACGAGCAGTACGTC. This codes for CASSRRQGTYEQYV.

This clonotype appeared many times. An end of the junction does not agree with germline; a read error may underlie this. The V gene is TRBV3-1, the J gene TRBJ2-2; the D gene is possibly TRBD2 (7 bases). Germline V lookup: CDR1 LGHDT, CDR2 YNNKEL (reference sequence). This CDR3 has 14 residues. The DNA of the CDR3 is TGCGCCAGCAGCCAAGGGGGGGGGACCGGGGAGCTGTTTTTT. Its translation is CASSQGGGTGELFF.

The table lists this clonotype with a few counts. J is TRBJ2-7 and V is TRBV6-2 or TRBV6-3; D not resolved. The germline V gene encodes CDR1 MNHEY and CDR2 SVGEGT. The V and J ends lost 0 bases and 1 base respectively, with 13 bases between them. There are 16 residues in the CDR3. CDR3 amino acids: CASSYSIQDGSYEQYV. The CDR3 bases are TGTGCCAGCAGTTACTCGATCCAGGACGGGTCCTACGAGCAGTACGTC.